This T cell receptor beta chain derives from a study of T cell responses to AZD1222 COVID-19 vaccine. CDR3 length equals 14 residues. The germline CDR1 and CDR2 sequences are SGHRS and YFSETQ. Unmatched junction bases numbered 4, after V lost 4 bases and J lost 4 bases. Profiling relied on immunoSEQ multiplex PCR, and the TCRdb table lists in-frame clones only, not all of them. The sample records over 65,000 clones, about 90% being singletons. Sequenced material: peripheral blood, taken 28 days after the second AZD1222 dose. V gene TRBV5-1 combines with J gene TRBJ1-1; 10 positions match TRBD1. The sequence derives from an adult who received the AZD1222 COVID-19 vaccine. As DNA, the CDR3 is TGCGCCAGCAGCCACGGACAGGGGGGCACTGAAGCTTTCTTT. Amino acid sequence: CASSHGQGGTEAFF. Using reference TRBV5-1 and TRBJ1-1 for the parts outside the CDR3, the full variable domain is KAGVTQTPRYLIKTRGQQVTLSCSPISGHRSVSWYQQTPGQGLQFLFEYFSETQRNKGNFPGRFSGRQFSNSRSEMNVSTLELGDSALYLCASSHGQGGTEAFFGQGTRLTVV.